This T cell receptor (beta chain) was profiled in a study of CD8 T cells in ankylosing spondylitis. Study-level results: Apparently characteristic of ankylosing spondylitis blood was a TCR beta motif (about 8 highly homologous variants).

On this clonotype itself: The target antigen is unknown.

Germline V gene sequence: CDR1 SGHRS, CDR2 YFSETQ. Trimming removed 5 bases from V and 0 bases from J, with 10 bases in between. This CDR3 is 14 amino acids long. Using its own MiXCR run on the 5' RACE reads, TCRdb lists one record per CDR3 protein. The sample lists around 770,000 distinct CDR3 sequences; around 11% were seen once. What was sequenced was blood, either unsorted or a sorted T cell fraction (not recorded which). The chain employs TRBV5-1 and TRBJ2-3, with D perhaps matching TRBD2 (5 bases). This clonotype was sampled from a male donor with ankylosing spondylitis. The CDR3 region has the DNA TGCGCCAGCAGGCGCGAGGGAAGCACAGATACGCAGTATTTT. Translated: CASRREGSTDTQYF.